A single sample is the source of the 9 T cell receptor beta chains below, sequenced in a study of control samples from healthy donors and cancer patients. Assay: immunoSEQ multiplex PCR; the TCRdb copy retains only in-frame clones and omits some. This table has about 120,000 clones, approximately 89% appearing once. The specimen sequenced was blood. The receptor source for this set is a woman aged 18-35 years in good health.

The J gene is TRBJ1-1, the V gene TRBV21-1; the table's D call, TRBD1, has no DNA check behind it. TRBV21-1 has pseudogene status. CDR3 length equals 16 residues. The CDR3 protein is CASSKVPGQVNTEAFF. The DNA for the CDR3 is TGTGCCAGCAGCAAAGTACCGGGACAGGTGAACACTGAAGCTTTCTTT.

The count of this clone is one. The chain combines TRBV4-1 with TRBJ2-3; maybe TRBD1 (6 bases). V dropped 1 base and J dropped 0 bases, with 11 bases sitting between them. The CDR3 loop spans 16 amino acids. Germline assignment: CDR1 MGHRA and CDR2 YSYEKL. The CDR3 sequence is CASSQGQAVSTDTQYF. In DNA, the CDR3 is TGCGCCAGCAGCCAAGGACAGGCGGTTAGCACAGATACGCAGTATTTT.

The chain recombines TRBV4-3 with TRBJ2-7; D not resolved. With 0 bases removed from V and 0 bases from J, the gap between germline ends came to 9 bases. CDR1 is LGHNA, CDR2 YSLEER, per germline. The CDR3 has 15 amino acids. The CDR3 DNA follows: TGCGCCAGCAGCCAAGAACACGCGGACTCCTACGAGCAGTACTTC. Translation gives CASSQEHADSYEQYF.

This clone was found once. This chain links TRBV5-1 with TRBJ2-7; possibly TRBD1 or TRBD2 for D (5 bases each). Germline V CDR1 and CDR2: SGHRS, YFSETQ. Trimming pared 0 bases from V and 5 bases from J, leaving 9 bases between. The CDR3 length is 13 residues. DNA for the CDR3: TGCGCCAGCAGCTTGGATGGGGGTCACGAGCAGTACTTC. Protein: CASSLDGGHEQYF.

The chain carries TRBV28 and TRBJ1-1; 7 positions match TRBD1. The CDR3 is 14 residues long. With V trimmed by 5 bases and J by 7 bases, 10 bases remained unmatched. The germline V gene has CDR1 MDHEN and CDR2 SYDVKM. As DNA, the CDR3 is TGTGCCAGCAGTACACTCATGGGACAGAATGAAGCTTTCTTT. Translated, it gives CASSTLMGQNEAFF.

With regard to this clone: One junction end does not reproduce the germline sequence, and a read error may be involved. V and J are TRBV7-3 and TRBJ2-1, with TRBD2 identical over 9 bases. Germline CDR1 and CDR2: SGHTA and FQGTGA. The CDR3 has 15 residues. DNA of the CDR3: TGTGCCATCAGCTTGACTAGCGGCTTTGAAAATGAGCAGTTCTTC. Protein sequence: CAISLTSGFENEQFF.

The V and J genes are TRBV5-4 and TRBJ2-3, with 8 nucleotides matching TRBD2. Germline V gene lookup returns CDR1 SGHNT and CDR2 YYREEE (reference sequence). This CDR3 has 14 amino acids. V shed 5 bases, J shed 1 base, and the junction held 3 bases outside the gene matches. This chain's CDR3 is CASSLAGRTDTQYF. DNA of the CDR3: TGTGCCAGCAGTTTAGCGGGACGCACAGATACGCAGTATTTT.

The chain combines TRBV5-1 with TRBJ2-3; TRBD2 matches 9 bases. Looked up from germline, CDR1 is SGHRS and CDR2 is YFSETQ. V shed 7 bases and J 3 bases; nucleotides not matched to a gene: 15. The CDR3 extends over 17 amino acids. The CDR3 reads CASRGMRGGASTDTQYF. The DNA of the CDR3 is TGCGCCAGCCGGGGGATGCGGGGGGGCGCGTCGACAGATACGCAGTATTTT.

This rearrangement joins TRBV2 to TRBJ2-1; D unresolved. The ends were cut back, 5 bases at V and 9 bases at J, with 11 bases in the middle. The CDR3 spans 12 residues. Looked up from germline, CDR1 is SNHLY and CDR2 is FYNNEI. The CDR3 is CASSFLSGEQFF. The CDR3 DNA reads TGTGCCAGCAGTTTTCTGTCGGGTGAGCAGTTCTTC.